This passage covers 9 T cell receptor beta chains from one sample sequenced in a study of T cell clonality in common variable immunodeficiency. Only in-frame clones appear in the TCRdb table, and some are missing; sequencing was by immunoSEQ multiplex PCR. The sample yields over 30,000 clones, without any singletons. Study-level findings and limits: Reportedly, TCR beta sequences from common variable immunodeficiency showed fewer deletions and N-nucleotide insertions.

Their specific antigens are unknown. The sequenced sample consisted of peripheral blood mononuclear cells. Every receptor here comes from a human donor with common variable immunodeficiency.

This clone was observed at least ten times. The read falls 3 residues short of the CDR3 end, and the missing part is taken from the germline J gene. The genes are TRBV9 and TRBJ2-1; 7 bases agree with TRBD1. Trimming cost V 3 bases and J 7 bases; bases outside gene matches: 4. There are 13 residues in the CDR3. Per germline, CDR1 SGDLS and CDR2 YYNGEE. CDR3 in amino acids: CASSAPTGNEQFF. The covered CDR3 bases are TGTGCCAGCAGCGCGCCGACAGGGAATGAG.

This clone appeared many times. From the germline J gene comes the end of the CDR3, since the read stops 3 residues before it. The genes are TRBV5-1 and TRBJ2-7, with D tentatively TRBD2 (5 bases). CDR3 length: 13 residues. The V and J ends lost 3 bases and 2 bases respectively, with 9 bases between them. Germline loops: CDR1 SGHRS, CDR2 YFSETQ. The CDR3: CASSSDYTYEQYF. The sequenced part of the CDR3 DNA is TGCGCCAGCAGCTCAGACTATACCTACGAG. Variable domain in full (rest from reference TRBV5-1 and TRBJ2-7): KAGVTQTPRYLIKTRGQQVTLSCSPISGHRSVSWYQQTPGQGLQFLFEYFSETQRNKGNFPGRFSGRQFSNSRSEMNVSTLELGDSALYLCASSSDYTYEQYFGPGTRLTVT.

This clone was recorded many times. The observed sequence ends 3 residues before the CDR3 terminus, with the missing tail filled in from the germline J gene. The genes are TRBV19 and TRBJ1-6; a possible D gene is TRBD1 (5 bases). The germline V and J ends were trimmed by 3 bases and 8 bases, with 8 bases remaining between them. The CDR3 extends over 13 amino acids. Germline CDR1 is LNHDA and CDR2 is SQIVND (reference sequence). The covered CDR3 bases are TGTGCCAGTAGTATGGAGGGGTATTCACCC. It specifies CASSMEGYSP. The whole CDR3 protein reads CASSMEGYSPLHF. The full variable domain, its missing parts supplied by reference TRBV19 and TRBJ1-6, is DGGITQSPKYLFRKEGQNVTLSCEQNLNHDAMYWYRQDPGQGLRLIYYSQIVNDFQKGDIAEGYSVSREKKESFPLTVTSAQKNPTAFYLCASSMEGYSPLHFGNGTRLTVT.

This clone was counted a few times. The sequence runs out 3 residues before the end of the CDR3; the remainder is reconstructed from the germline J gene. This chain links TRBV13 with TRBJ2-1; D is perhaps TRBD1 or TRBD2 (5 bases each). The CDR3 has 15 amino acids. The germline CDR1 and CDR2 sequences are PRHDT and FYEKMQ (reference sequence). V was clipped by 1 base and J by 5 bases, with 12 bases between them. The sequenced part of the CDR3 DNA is TGTGCCAGCAGCTTAGTTATGAGAGGGGACAATGAG. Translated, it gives CASSLVMRGDNE. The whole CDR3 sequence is CASSLVMRGDNEQFF.

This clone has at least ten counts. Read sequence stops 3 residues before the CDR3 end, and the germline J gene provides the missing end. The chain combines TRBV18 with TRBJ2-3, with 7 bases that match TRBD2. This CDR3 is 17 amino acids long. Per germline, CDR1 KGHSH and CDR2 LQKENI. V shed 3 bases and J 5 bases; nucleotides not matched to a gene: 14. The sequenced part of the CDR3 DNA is TGTGCCAGCTCACCGTCTAGCGGAGCATGGGGCCAAGATACG. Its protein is CASSPSSGAWGQDT. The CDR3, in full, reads CASSPSSGAWGQDTQYF.

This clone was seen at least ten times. The CDR3 is CASSFGQANSPLHF. CDR3 DNA (partial): TGTGCCAGCAGCTTCGGACAGGCCAATTCACCC. The rearrangement uses TRBV7-8 and TRBJ1-6; 7 nucleotides agree with TRBD1. With the read ending 3 residues before the CDR3 end, the germline J gene is used to fill in that end. V gave up 3 bases and J gave up 7 bases; unmatched junction bases: 3. The CDR3 runs to 14 residues. Germline V lookup: CDR1 SGHVS, CDR2 FQNEAQ.

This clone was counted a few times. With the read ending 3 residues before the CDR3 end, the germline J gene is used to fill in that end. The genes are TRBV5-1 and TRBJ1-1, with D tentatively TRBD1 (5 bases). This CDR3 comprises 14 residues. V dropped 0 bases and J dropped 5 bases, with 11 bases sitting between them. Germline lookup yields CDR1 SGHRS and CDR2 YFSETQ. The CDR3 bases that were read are TGCGCCAGCAGCTTGGGGAGGCCAGGGACTGAA. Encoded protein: CASSLGRPGTE. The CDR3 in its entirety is CASSLGRPGTEAFF. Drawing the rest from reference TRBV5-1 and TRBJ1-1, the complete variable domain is KAGVTQTPRYLIKTRGQQVTLSCSPISGHRSVSWYQQTPGQGLQFLFEYFSETQRNKGNFPGRFSGRQFSNSRSEMNVSTLELGDSALYLCASSLGRPGTEAFFGQGTRLTVV.

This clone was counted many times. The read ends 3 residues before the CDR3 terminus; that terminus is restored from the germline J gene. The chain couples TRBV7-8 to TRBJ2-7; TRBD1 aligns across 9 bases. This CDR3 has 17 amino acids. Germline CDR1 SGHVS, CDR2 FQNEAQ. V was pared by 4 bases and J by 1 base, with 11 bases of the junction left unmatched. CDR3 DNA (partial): TGTGCCAGCAGCTCGGCACCTAGGGACAGGGAATCCTACGAG. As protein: CASSSAPRDRESYE. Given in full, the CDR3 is CASSSAPRDRESYEQYF.

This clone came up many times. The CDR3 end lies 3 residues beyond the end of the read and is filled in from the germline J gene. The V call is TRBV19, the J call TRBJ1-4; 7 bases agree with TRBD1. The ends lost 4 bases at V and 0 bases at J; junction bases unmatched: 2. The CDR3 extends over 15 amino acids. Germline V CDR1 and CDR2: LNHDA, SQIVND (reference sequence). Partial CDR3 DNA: TGTGCCAGTAGTAAGGGGACAGCAACTAATGAAAAA. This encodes CASSKGTATNEK. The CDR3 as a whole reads CASSKGTATNEKLFF.